The source of this TCR beta chain is a study of T-cell memory formation after mild COVID-19. TCRdb passed the 5' RACE reads through MiXCR, listing each CDR3 protein once. The sample lists 350,000 to 500,000 distinct CDR3 sequences, about 19% occurring once. This receptor was identified in an adult woman who had mild COVID-19 (a few samples of this study predate the infection). Cell type and time point are not known. The sample consisted of PBMCs or a T cell subset sorted from them (not recorded which).

The CDR3, as DNA: TGTGCCAGCTCCCCTGGGGGGGGAGGTAACTACTACGAGCAGTACTTC. Protein product: CASSPGGGGNYYEQYF. V usage is TRBV18 and J usage is TRBJ2-7; 7 positions match TRBD2. Germline trimming cut 6 bases from V and 3 bases from J; bases unmatched to any gene: 14. CDR1 is KGHSH, CDR2 LQKENI, per germline. The CDR3 consists of 16 residues.